Each of the 11 T cell receptor beta chains below was sequenced from the same sample in a study of blood T cell repertoires in COVID-19. Here immunoSEQ multiplex PCR was the method, and the copy in TCRdb shows in-frame clones only, minus some. The table has some 490,000 clones, approximately 85% seen once. Specimen: peripheral blood. These receptors came from a human donor in a cohort sampled during active COVID-19.

CDR3 nucleotides: TGTGCCAGCAGCTCCCCCCCTGGGGCCAGGGGTTCACCCCTCCACTTT. It is translated as CASSSPPGARGSPLHF. V gene TRBV7-2 combines with J gene TRBJ1-6; D possibly corresponds to TRBD1 (6 bases). V was trimmed by 4 bases and J by 9 bases, leaving 19 bases between them. Germline V gene lookup returns CDR1 SGHTA and CDR2 FQGNSA. There are 16 residues in the CDR3.

This clone was recorded once. Here the CDR3 reads CAISEPDRVTEAFF. CDR3 nucleotides: TGTGCCATCAGTGAACCGGACAGGGTCACTGAAGCTTTCTTT. The chain uses TRBV10-3 and TRBJ1-1, with 8 positions matching TRBD1. V shed 3 bases, J shed 4 bases, and the junction held 4 bases outside the gene matches. Germline V gene sequence: CDR1 ENHRY, CDR2 SYGVKD. This CDR3 has 14 amino acids.

This clone was counted a few times. The V gene is TRBV7-9, the J gene TRBJ2-7; 7 bases are shared with TRBD2. The V segment lost 2 bases and the J segment 3 bases; nucleotides outside the gene matches: 4. The germline V gene has CDR1 SEHNR and CDR2 FQNEAQ (reference sequence). This CDR3 contains 14 residues. CDR3 coding DNA: TGTGCCAGCAGCTTATCCGGGACTAACTACGAGCAGTACTTC. Its protein is CASSLSGTNYEQYF.

This chain joins TRBV28 and TRBJ2-1; TRBD2 aligns across 7 bases. The J segment lost 3 bases and the V segment lost 3 bases, leaving 5 bases of the junction unmatched. CDR3 size: 15 residues. Germline V gene sequence: CDR1 MDHEN, CDR2 SYDVKM. CDR3 DNA sequence: TGTGCCAGCAGTTTGTGGCCTAGCGGCTACAATGAGCAGTTCTTC. Encoded protein: CASSLWPSGYNEQFF.

A single count supports this clone. V gene TRBV30 combines with J gene TRBJ1-2; D might be TRBD1 (6 bases). Looked up from germline, CDR1 is GTSNPN and CDR2 is SVGIG (reference sequence). The CDR3 is 13 residues long. Trimming removed 1 base from V and 8 bases from J, with 14 bases in between. The CDR3 coding sequence is TGTGCCTGGAGTGAACAGGGATTCGACGGCTACACCTTC. Translated, it gives CAWSEQGFDGYTF. Looking up the rest from reference TRBV30 and TRBJ1-2 gives the full variable domain: SQTIHQWPATLVQPVGSPLSLECTVEGTSNPNLYWYRQAAGRGLQLLFYSVGIGQISSEVPQNLSASRPQDRQFILSSKKLLLSDSGFYLCAWSEQGFDGYTFGSGTRLTVV.

This sequence joins TRBV5-1 and TRBJ2-3, with 7 bases aligning to TRBD2. Germline V gene lookup returns CDR1 SGHRS and CDR2 YFSETQ. Trimming at V came to 0 bases and at J to 2 bases, leaving 6 bases not matched to a gene. The CDR3 totals 16 residues. CDR3 sequence (DNA): TGCGCCAGCAGCTTGGGGTTACGGGGGGTCACAGATACGCAGTATTTT. It specifies CASSLGLRGVTDTQYF.

V and J are TRBV30 and TRBJ1-2; 8 nucleotides line up with TRBD1. The V and J ends lost 4 bases and 8 bases, in that order; junction bases with no gene match: 15. The CDR3 length is 15 residues. Germline CDR1 and CDR2: GTSNPN and SVGIG (reference sequence). The CDR3 reads CAWNPTGQGGTGYTF. The CDR3 DNA follows: TGTGCCTGGAACCCTACCGGACAGGGAGGTACCGGCTACACCTTC.

The chain is built from TRBV6-2 or TRBV6-3 and TRBJ1-1; TRBD1 is a possible D gene (6 bases). Germline-derived CDR1 and CDR2 are MNHEY and SVGEGT. V was trimmed by 5 bases and J by 11 bases, leaving 18 bases between them. The CDR3 covers 13 residues. CDR3 region: CASSRIRGEGAFF. CDR3 DNA sequence: TGTGCCAGCAGTAGAATCAGGGGCGAGGGTGCTTTCTTT.

This CDR3 reads CASSFRQGVAEAFF. The CDR3 bases are TGTGCCAGCAGCTTTCGACAGGGGGTAGCTGAAGCTTTCTTT. The rearrangement joins TRBV7-2 to TRBJ1-1; 9 nucleotides match TRBD1. Germline assignment: CDR1 SGHTA and CDR2 FQGNSA. V gave up 3 bases and J gave up 6 bases; unmatched junction bases: 5. CDR3 length: 14 residues.

The gene calls are TRBV7-9 and TRBJ1-4; unclear D gene. The germline V gene has CDR1 SEHNR and CDR2 FQNEAQ (reference sequence). CDR3 length: 13 amino acids. Deletions cut 1 base from V and 8 bases from J, with 8 bases between. CDR3 nucleotide sequence: TGTGCCAGCAGCTTAGTATCTAGGGAAAAACTGTTTTTT. Encoded protein: CASSLVSREKLFF.

DNA of the CDR3: TGTGCCAGCAGCCCTCAAGCGGGAGGACTCAATGAGCAGTTCTTC. It yields the protein CASSPQAGGLNEQFF. The chain is built from TRBV7-3 and TRBJ2-1; the match to TRBD2 covers 9 bases. The germline gives CDR1 SGHTA, CDR2 FQGTGA. V was clipped by 5 bases and J by 6 bases; unmatched bases: 8. CDR3 size: 15 residues.